What follows are 9 T cell receptor beta chains derived from one specimen sequenced in a study of T cells in Graves' hyperthyroidism and ophthalmopathy. Using RNA transcripts as the source, TCR beta CDR3 regions were amplified. First-round RT-PCR with HTBI primers amplified the TCR CDR3 region. Via MiXCR, TCRdb re-called the multiplex PCR reads, giving one row per CDR3 protein. Altogether some 500,000 distinct CDR3 sequences are present, about 15% being singletons, with the ten largest covering 15% to 20%. The sequenced sample was blood. These receptor sequences come from a woman aged 18-29 years with Graves' hyperthyroidism.

V gene TRBV7-6 combines with J gene TRBJ2-1; 8 bases fit TRBD2. The CDR3 is 16 amino acids. J lost 2 bases, V lost 7 bases, and 10 bases had no gene match. Germline loops: CDR1 SGHVS, CDR2 FNYEAQ. CDR3 DNA: TGTGCCAGCACAGTTAGTGAAGCGGGAGCCTACAATGAGCAGTTCTTC. This encodes CASTVSEAGAYNEQFF.

In its sample, this clonotype was seen many times. This chain connects TRBV19 to TRBJ1-2, with TRBD1 matching over 7 bases. Per the germline V gene, CDR1 is LNHDA and CDR2 is SQIVND (reference sequence). V was pared by 7 bases and J by 4 bases, with 12 bases of the junction left unmatched. The CDR3 runs 15 residues. The CDR3 sequence: CASTQWTGEPYGYTF. DNA of the CDR3: TGTGCCAGTACTCAATGGACAGGAGAACCCTATGGCTACACCTTC.

This clonotype was counted a single time. The chain joins TRBV12-5 to TRBJ2-3, with TRBD2 matching over 7 bases. The CDR3 is 14 residues long. Germline CDR1 LGHNT, CDR2 FRNRAP. Trimming cost V 6 bases and J 1 base; bases outside gene matches: 4. CDR3 loop: CASGASGRTDTQYF. The CDR3 DNA reads as TGTGCTAGTGGGGCTAGCGGCCGCACAGATACGCAGTATTTT.

In its sample, this clonotype was seen many times. This chain connects TRBV12-3 or TRBV12-4 to TRBJ1-1; D possibly corresponds to TRBD1 (5 bases). The CDR3 covers 14 residues. V shed 5 bases and J shed 1 base, with 11 bases lying between them. The CDR3 DNA follows: TGTGCCAGCAGTGTTAATCAGGGGAACACTGAAGCTTTCTTT. Residues: CASSVNQGNTEAFF.

This clonotype was recorded once. This chain links TRBV28 with TRBJ1-5, with D tentatively TRBD1 (6 bases). Trimming shortened V by 5 bases and J by 6 bases, and 17 bases separated the two germline ends. The CDR3 loop spans 15 amino acids. Germline CDR1 and CDR2: MDHEN and SYDVKM. The DNA for the CDR3 is TGTGCCAGCAGTATCTACAGGGAGTTGGGTCAGCCCCAGCATTTT. It encodes CASSIYRELGQPQHF.

This clonotype was seen many times. J is TRBJ1-2 and V is TRBV24-1; D is unresolved. The length of the CDR3 is 11 residues. Germline V CDR1 and CDR2: KGHDR, SFDVKD. V shed 12 bases and J shed 5 bases, with 12 bases lying between them. This CDR3 reads CAGGWLYGYTF. CDR3 DNA: TGTGCCGGAGGCTGGTTATATGGCTACACCTTC.

In its sample, this clonotype was seen a few times. This sequence may be a read error, since a much larger clone differs from it by one base. The chain links TRBV6-2 or TRBV6-3 to TRBJ1-1; D not resolved. The CDR3 is made up of 14 amino acids. Germline V CDR1 and CDR2: MNHEY, SVGEGT. CDR3 region: CAGSDPSLYAEAFF. In DNA, the CDR3 is TGTGCCGGCAGCGACCCATCACTTTACGCTGAAGCTTTCTTT.

Many counts were recorded for this clonotype. This chain joins TRBV11-2 and TRBJ2-1; 8 nucleotides agree with TRBD1. This CDR3 is built from 17 residues. Looked up from germline, CDR1 is SGHAT and CDR2 is FQNNGV. Trimming cost V 4 bases and J 3 bases; bases outside gene matches: 11. CDR3 sequence: CASSSTVLDRVYNEQFF. CDR3 nucleotide sequence: TGTGCCAGCAGCTCTACGGTGCTGGACAGGGTCTACAATGAGCAGTTCTTC.

This clonotype was counted between two and nine times. The chain joins TRBV29-1 to TRBJ1-2; D ambiguous. Trimming cost V 7 bases and J 7 bases, with 19 bases left between them. CDR1 is SQVTM and CDR2 is ANQGSEA in the germline V gene. CDR3 length equals 13 residues. This CDR3 is CSAHPREFPGYTF. The CDR3 nucleotides read TGCAGCGCACACCCTCGGGAGTTTCCTGGCTACACCTTC.